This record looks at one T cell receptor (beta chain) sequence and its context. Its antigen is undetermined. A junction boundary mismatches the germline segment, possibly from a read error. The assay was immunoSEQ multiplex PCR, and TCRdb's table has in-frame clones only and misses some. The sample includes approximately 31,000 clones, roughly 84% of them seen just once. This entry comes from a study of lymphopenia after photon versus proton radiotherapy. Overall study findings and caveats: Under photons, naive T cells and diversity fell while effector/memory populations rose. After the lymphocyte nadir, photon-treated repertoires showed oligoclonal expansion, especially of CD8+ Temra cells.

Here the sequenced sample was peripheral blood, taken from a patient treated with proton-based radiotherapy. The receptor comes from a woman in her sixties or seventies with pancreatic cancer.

The CDR3 DNA sequence: TGTGCCGGCAGCTTGGCGGGACAGTCTTTTAGCAATCAGCCCCAGCATTTT. This translates into CAGSLAGQSFSNQPQHF. This rearrangement joins TRBV5-6 to TRBJ1-5, with TRBD1 matching 7 bases. CDR3 size: 17 residues. Germline values: CDR1 SGHDT, CDR2 YYEEEE.